This T cell receptor (beta chain) was obtained from a study of T cells in Graves' hyperthyroidism and ophthalmopathy. The CDR3 regions of TCR beta were amplified from RNA transcripts. The TCR CDR3 first-round RT-PCR relied on the HTBI primer set. A single record per CDR3 protein comes from TCRdb applying MiXCR to the multiplex PCR reads. The sample has about 610,000 distinct CDR3 sequences; approximately 44% are singletons. CDR3 length: 14 residues. CDR1 SGHTA and CDR2 FQGTGA come from the germline V gene. Exclusion of a patient resulted from uncontrolled infection, other autoimmune disease, pregnancy or lactation.

The source of this sequence is a woman under 30 with Graves' hyperthyroidism. V and J are TRBV7-3 and TRBJ2-5, with a weak D call TRBD1 (6 bases). The J call may be wrong; the DNA end is better matched by TRBJ2-1. Sequenced material: peripheral blood or thyroid tissue (not recorded which). The CDR3 loop reads CASSPTGRKDEQFF. For the CDR3, the DNA is TGTGCCAGCAGCCCTACAGGGCGAAAGGACGAGCAGTTCTTC.